The 17 T cell receptor beta chains in this list originate from one sample, sequenced in a study of blood T cell repertoires in COVID-19. Produced via immunoSEQ multiplex PCR; TCRdb's table is partial and in-frame only. The sample records approximately 190,000 clones, more than 85% being singletons. Sequencing was performed on peripheral blood. These TCRs come from a man between 65 and 85 years old with active or convalescent COVID-19.

DNA of the CDR3: TGTGCCAGCAGTGACAGGCCGAACTCCTACGAGCAGTACTTC. Amino acid sequence: CASSDRPNSYEQYF. V gene TRBV27 combines with J gene TRBJ2-7, with TRBD1 as a possible D gene (6 bases). Trimming shortened V by 5 bases and J by 0 bases, and 11 bases separated the two germline ends. The CDR3 is 14 amino acids. CDR1 MNHEY and CDR2 SMNVEV come from the germline V gene (reference sequence).

This clone was seen once. The rearrangement joins TRBV6-1 to TRBJ2-5, with TRBD2 matching 7 bases. The CDR3 has 18 residues. Germline trimming cut 3 bases from V and 5 bases from J; bases unmatched to any gene: 18. Germline CDR1 reads MNHNS; CDR2 reads SASEGT. CDR3: CASSDPREAQGVRETQYF. CDR3 in DNA: TGTGCCAGCAGTGACCCTCGGGAGGCCCAAGGGGTGCGGGAGACCCAGTACTTC.

This rearrangement joins TRBV18 to TRBJ2-1; D perhaps matches TRBD2 (5 bases). This CDR3 is built from 17 residues. The V gene's germline CDR1 is KGHSH and CDR2 LQKENI. Deletions cut 2 bases from V and 9 bases from J, with 23 bases between. CDR3: CASSPAAGPGVAGEQFF. The CDR3 DNA sequence: TGTGCCAGCTCACCAGCCGCAGGCCCCGGGGTAGCCGGTGAGCAGTTCTTC.

The V and J genes are TRBV5-1 and TRBJ1-5, with 7 bases matching TRBD1. Germline-derived CDR1 and CDR2 are SGHRS and YFSETQ. After removal of 4 bases from V and 6 bases from J, the junction contained 7 bases not matched to a gene. The CDR3 has 14 residues. CDR3 bases: TGCGCCAGCAGCCAGGGACAGTTAGGTCAGCCCCAGCATTTT. Its translation: CASSQGQLGQPQHF. Looking up the rest from reference TRBV5-1 and TRBJ1-5 gives the full variable domain: KAGVTQTPRYLIKTRGQQVTLSCSPISGHRSVSWYQQTPGQGLQFLFEYFSETQRNKGNFPGRFSGRQFSNSRSEMNVSTLELGDSALYLCASSQGQLGQPQHFGDGTRLSIL.

This chain connects TRBV30 to TRBJ2-7; the D gene is possibly TRBD2 (5 bases). CDR1 is GTSNPN, CDR2 SVGIG, per germline (reference sequence). Trimming removed 3 bases from V and 2 bases from J, with 11 bases in between. The CDR3 totals 13 residues. CDR3 region: CAWRAGRAYEQYF. The CDR3 DNA reads as TGTGCCTGGAGGGCGGGCAGAGCCTACGAGCAGTACTTC.

The J gene is TRBJ2-7, the V gene TRBV11-2; 10 nucleotides align to TRBD1. The CDR3 is 16 residues long. Germline values: CDR1 SGHAT, CDR2 FQNNGV. The V segment lost 1 base and the J segment 6 bases; nucleotides outside the gene matches: 9. In DNA, the CDR3 is TGTGCCAGCAGCTTAGGTGTCTGGGGACAGGGGACCGAGCAGTACTTC. Its protein is CASSLGVWGQGTEQYF. The whole variable domain, remainder taken from reference TRBV11-2 and TRBJ2-7, is EAGVAQSPRYKIIEKRQSVAFWCNPISGHATLYWYQQILGQGPKLLIQFQNNGVVDDSQLPKDRFSAERLKGVDSTLKIQPAKLEDSAVYLCASSLGVWGQGTEQYFGPGTRLTVT.

The V call is TRBV7-9, the J call TRBJ2-3, with 8 bases lining up with TRBD2. This CDR3 has 15 residues. The germline CDR1 and CDR2 sequences are SEHNR and FQNEAQ (reference sequence). V lost 5 bases to trimming and J lost 5 bases; unmatched junction nucleotides: 9. CDR3 sequence reads: CASSVPGGAGDTQYF. CDR3 nucleotides: TGTGCCAGCAGCGTCCCGGGAGGGGCGGGAGATACGCAGTATTTT.

The chain combines TRBV12-3 or TRBV12-4 with TRBJ2-7; D is ambiguous. This CDR3 region has 13 residues. V was pared by 4 bases and J by 3 bases, with 10 bases between. CDR3 amino acids: CASSSRLDYEQYF. The CDR3 coding sequence is TGTGCCAGCAGTTCCCGACTTGACTACGAGCAGTACTTC.

DNA of the CDR3: TGTGCCAGCAGTACAGGATTCTATGGCTACACCTTC. This sequence encodes CASSTGFYGYTF. The chain uses TRBV6-5 and TRBJ1-2; maybe TRBD1 (5 bases). This CDR3 region has 12 residues. Germline V CDR1 and CDR2: MNHEY, SVGAGI. V shed 5 bases and J shed 4 bases, with 8 bases lying between them.

This clone came up a few times. The chain is built from TRBV10-1 and TRBJ2-2; 11 bases are shared with TRBD2. This CDR3 region has 13 residues. Germline V gene sequence: CDR1 WNHNN, CDR2 SYGVQD (reference sequence). With V trimmed by 9 bases and J by 3 bases, 0 bases remained unmatched. The CDR3 spells CARLAGDTGELFF. CDR3 nucleotide sequence: TGCGCCAGACTAGCGGGGGACACCGGGGAGCTGTTTTTT.

Only one count was recorded for this clone. CDR3 amino acids: CASSPLRGLNTIYF. CDR3 DNA: TGTGCCAGCAGTCCGCTGAGGGGGTTAAACACCATATATTTT. The chain has TRBV6-5 and TRBJ1-3; D might be TRBD1 (6 bases). V lost 5 bases to trimming and J lost 6 bases, with 14 bases between them. The germline CDR1 and CDR2 sequences are MNHEY and SVGAGI. The CDR3 runs 14 residues.

This chain connects TRBV7-9 to TRBJ2-7; possible D gene TRBD2, 7 bases. Germline V gene sequence: CDR1 SEHNR, CDR2 FQNEAQ (reference sequence). The CDR3 runs to 14 residues. Trimming pared 0 bases from V and 6 bases from J, leaving 12 bases between. The DNA of the CDR3 is TGTGCCAGCAGCTTAGCGGGGGGGCTAGGCGAGCAGTACTTC. It is translated as CASSLAGGLGEQYF.

This clone was seen a handful of times. V gene TRBV18 combines with J gene TRBJ2-7, with D possibly TRBD1 on 6 matching bases. In germline, CDR1 is KGHSH, CDR2 LQKENI. The CDR3 extends over 14 amino acids. The ends were cut back, 8 bases at V and 2 bases at J, with 16 bases in the middle. Here the CDR3 DNA reads TGTGCCAGCACTACAGGGCCTGGAACCTACGAGCAGTACTTC. Translating it yields CASTTGPGTYEQYF.

This clone appeared a few times. The chain links TRBV19 to TRBJ2-5, with TRBD1 identical over 7 bases. J was trimmed by 5 bases and V by 1 base; bases with no gene match: 4. This CDR3 region has 14 residues. Germline CDR1 is LNHDA and CDR2 is SQIVND (reference sequence). In DNA form, the CDR3 reads TGTGCCAGTAGTATAGTGGGACAGCTGGAGACCCAGTACTTC. This translates into CASSIVGQLETQYF.

The CDR3 loop reads CASAEGTPPYEQYF. CDR3 coding DNA: TGTGCCAGCGCCGAAGGGACACCGCCCTACGAGCAGTACTTC. The chain uses TRBV28 and TRBJ2-7; tentatively, D is TRBD1 (6 bases). This CDR3 is 14 amino acids long. Trimming removed 8 bases from V and 2 bases from J, with 16 bases in between. CDR1 is MDHEN and CDR2 is SYDVKM in the germline V gene.

This sequence joins TRBV19 and TRBJ2-7, with 8 bases aligning to TRBD2. V gave up 5 bases and J gave up 6 bases; unmatched junction bases: 9. The V gene's germline CDR1 is LNHDA and CDR2 SQIVND (reference sequence). CDR3 length: 14 residues. The DNA of the CDR3 is TGTGCCAGTAGTTTGTTAGCGGGAAAGGGCGAGCAGTACTTC. This gives the protein CASSLLAGKGEQYF.

Only a few counts were recorded for this clone. CDR3 in amino acids: CASSLGLPQYF. The CDR3 DNA follows: TGTGCCAGCAGTCTAGGACTACCCCAGTACTTC. This chain uses TRBV2 with TRBJ2-4; tentative D call: TRBD2 (6 bases). Trimming pared 5 bases from V and 13 bases from J, leaving 12 bases between. CDR3 size: 11 residues. In germline, CDR1 is SNHLY, CDR2 FYNNEI.